Included here is one T cell receptor (beta chain) sequence, with context. These data belong to a study of type 1 regulatory T cells. Germline V lookup: CDR1 SGHTA, CDR2 FQGNSA. CDR3 length: 14 residues. Germline trimming cut 10 bases from V and 2 bases from J; bases unmatched to any gene: 8. One entry per CDR3 protein, called by TCRdb with MiXCR from the reads. The sample has 88,000 or so distinct CDR3 sequences; roughly 28% are singletons. The sequenced sample consisted of CD4+ T cells, either the whole sample or a sorted fraction (not recorded which). This sequence originates from a human donor in good health. This chain uses TRBV7-2 with TRBJ2-5, with 9 bases lining up with TRBD2. The CDR3 loop is CAMHLAGRQETQYF. DNA of the CDR3: TGTGCCATGCACCTAGCGGGGAGGCAAGAGACCCAGTACTTC. Drawing the rest from reference TRBV7-2 and TRBJ2-5, the complete variable domain is GAGVSQSPSNKVTEKGKDVELRCDPISGHTALYWYRQSLGQGLEFLIYFQGNSAPDKSGLPSDRFSAERTGGSVSTLTIQRTQQEDSAVYLCAMHLAGRQETQYFGPGTRLLVL.